This TCR beta chain comes out of a study of CD8 T cells in ankylosing spondylitis (dated 2017 in TCRdb). Study-wide context: T cell receptor beta repertoires were profiled in healthy donors and ankylosing spondylitis patients so that disease-linked TCR variants could be found. The whole study cohort included over a hundred healthy donors and 20 to 30 ankylosing spondylitis patients. Samples of peripheral blood were taken, and for ankylosing spondylitis patients, synovial fluid was collected as well.

This clonotype was counted ten times or more. Its target antigen remains unknown. Qualities for individual bases were not recorded, and no much larger clone is one base off. General findings and caveats noted by the study authors: The disease-linked clones were reported to be significantly enriched in matched synovial fluid samples from ankylosing spondylitis patients. Blood from ankylosing spondylitis patients appeared to be characterized by a TCR beta motif composed of about 8 highly homologous amino acid variants. The disease-linked clones had a CD8+ phenotype and were found at relatively low frequencies in peripheral blood. Some TCR beta motif variants had previously been reported in synovial fluid and blood of reactive arthritis patients, which suggested common disease-initiation mechanisms.

TCRdb shows the sequencer as Illumina HiSeq 2500. Quantitative 5'-RACE with molecular barcodes was the method used to prepare the TCR beta libraries. The study's own analysis went as follows. A new computational method, built on a probabilistic model of VDJ rearrangement, was used to identify disease-linked TCR variants. TCRdb applied fastp at Q25 and MiXCR to the public reads, then kept only in-frame beta chains. Each CDR3 protein gets just one entry, which takes the most common genes and DNA from the rows behind it. In this record, the V and J calls reflect TCRdb's handling and not the investigators' own analysis. The sample includes some 40,000 distinct CDR3 sequences, with less than 4% observed a single time. The ten largest make up 2.5% to 3% of the sample. Via the germline V gene, CDR1 is SGDLS and CDR2 YYNGEE. V has 0 bases trimmed and J has 0 bases trimmed; junction bases matching no gene number 8. Including the terminal cysteine and phenylalanine, the CDR3 comprises 18 residues. Solely the CDR3 DNA is kept, with 54 bases framed from the first base.

Specimen: blood, either unsorted or a sorted T cell fraction (not recorded which). The receptor was isolated from a male donor with ankylosing spondylitis or in good health (not recorded which). This sequence uses TRBV9 and TRBJ2-1; TRBD2 matches 8 bases in the middle. The CDR3 amino acid sequence is: CASSVAHGTRFSYNEQFF. The nucleotide sequence is TGTGCCAGCAGCGTAGCTCACGGGACTAGGTTCTCCTACAATGAGCAGTTCTTC.